This T cell receptor (beta chain) was identified in a study of spatial heterogeneity in lung cancer. For the study at large: Sequencing consistently turned up more beta-chain sequences than alpha-chain sequences. General study results and limits: Ubiquitous expanded tumor TCRs showed up in blood more at resection than follow-up.

This clonotype was counted many times. Its antigen is unidentified. TCRdb reanalysed the 5' RACE reads using MiXCR and keeps one entry per CDR3 protein. Of 20,000 to 25,000 distinct CDR3 sequences in the sample, about 4.6% were seen once. Time point defined: sample taken at primary tumor resection. Unsorted whole RNA from tumor, nontumor lung or frozen PBMC underwent sequencing. This receptor was identified in a male donor with early-stage non-small cell lung cancer. Sequenced here: PBMCs, sampled at surgery.

The CDR3 sequence: CSARRVPGELFF. CDR3 sequence (DNA): TGCAGTGCTAGAAGGGTCCCCGGGGAGCTGTTTTTT. V and J are TRBV20-1 and TRBJ2-2; D unresolved. Deletions cut 2 bases from V and 6 bases from J, with 7 bases between. This CDR3 is built from 12 residues. Germline CDR1 DFQATT, CDR2 SNEGSKA (reference sequence).